This T cell receptor beta chain came from a study of long-term antiretroviral therapy in people with HIV. As for the study in general: Samples collected earliest predate the 2015 immediate-ART recommendation by about a decade. Study findings and constraints: Dominating the repertoire at all time points were the clones that expanded before ART. Blood draws took place between 2004 and 2017 and possibly involved older ART regimens.

This clone has more than one count but fewer than ten. What it binds is not known. Germline CDR1 is MNHNS and CDR2 is SASEGT. The CDR3 contains 16 residues. After removal of 2 bases from V and 6 bases from J, the junction contained 9 bases not matched to a gene. This was the immunoSEQ v3.0 assay at survey level. TCRdb keeps only in-frame clones here, not all; method: immunoSEQ multiplex PCR. Of about 15,000 clones listed, around 83% are singletons. The chain is built from TRBV6-1 and TRBJ2-3; 9 bases line up with TRBD2. This sequence was found in a man aged 40-49 years with HIV. This sample comprised unsorted PBMCs, obtained just before starting antiretroviral therapy. Here the CDR3 reads CASSENAGGPSDTQYF. CDR3 nucleotides: TGTGCCAGCAGTGAAAACGCGGGGGGGCCGTCTGATACGCAGTATTTT.